Listed here are 9 T cell receptor beta chains from one sample, sequenced in a study of T cell changes during pregnancy in multiple sclerosis. Assay: immunoSEQ multiplex PCR; the TCRdb copy retains only in-frame clones and omits some. The table has fewer than 150,000 clones, roughly 96% seen once. The sequences come from peripheral blood, collected after pregnancy. These receptors all stem from a female donor with multiple sclerosis, enrolled in a pregnancy study.

A single count supports this clone. The chain is built from TRBV13 and TRBJ2-3; maybe TRBD2 (6 bases). This CDR3 is 15 amino acids long. Germline CDR1 PRHDT, CDR2 FYEKMQ (reference sequence). The V end lost 5 bases, the J end lost 2 bases, and 14 bases lay between the germline ends. The CDR3 DNA follows: TGTGCCAGCAGCCCCCGGGACTCTCTCACAGATACGCAGTATTTT. It is translated as CASSPRDSLTDTQYF.

The rearrangement links TRBV28 to TRBJ2-1, with 7 bases lining up with TRBD2. CDR1 is MDHEN, CDR2 SYDVKM, per germline. CDR3 length: 14 residues. Losses at the gene ends were 3 bases for V and 3 bases for J; bases not matched to a gene: 2. The CDR3 nucleotides are TGTGCCAGCAGTTTGGGCGGGAGCTACAATGAGCAGTTCTTC. It yields the protein CASSLGGSYNEQFF.

The J gene is TRBJ1-4, the V gene TRBV7-8; 11 bases align to TRBD1. The CDR3 extends over 16 amino acids. J lost 6 bases, V lost 3 bases, and 6 bases had no gene match. The germline V gene has CDR1 SGHVS and CDR2 FQNEAQ. CDR3 loop: CASSLGPGQGDEKLFF. CDR3 DNA sequence: TGTGCCAGCAGCTTGGGCCCGGGACAGGGGGATGAAAAACTGTTTTTT.

This chain connects TRBV14 to TRBJ2-3; perhaps TRBD2 as D (5 bases). The CDR3 consists of 15 residues. Looked up from germline, CDR1 is SGHDN and CDR2 is FVKESK. Trimming shortened V by 4 bases and J by 1 base, and 12 bases separated the two germline ends. This CDR3 reads CASSRRTHGTDTQYF. DNA of the CDR3: TGTGCCAGCAGCCGGAGGACCCACGGCACAGATACGCAGTATTTT.

This chain joins TRBV6-1 and TRBJ2-7; 7 nucleotides agree with TRBD1. Germline loops: CDR1 MNHNS, CDR2 SASEGT. The CDR3 totals 14 residues. Trimming took 8 bases from V and 3 from J; bases not matched to a gene: 10. Here the CDR3 reads CASGQAGGSYEQYF. DNA for the CDR3: TGTGCCAGCGGTCAGGCAGGGGGTAGCTACGAGCAGTACTTC.

This chain uses TRBV19 with TRBJ1-5, with D tentatively TRBD1 (5 bases). This CDR3 has 16 amino acids. Germline-derived CDR1 and CDR2 are LNHDA and SQIVND (reference sequence). Trimming stripped 7 bases from V and 2 bases from J, with 18 bases between. In DNA, the CDR3 is TGTGCCAGTACCTACCAGGGTATTGATCGCAATCAGCCCCAGCATTTT. It encodes CASTYQGIDRNQPQHF.

The CDR3 loop reads CASTRVREDTQYF. The CDR3 nucleotides are TGTGCCAGCACCAGGGTAAGGGAAGATACGCAGTATTTT. This chain joins TRBV2 and TRBJ2-3; D might be TRBD1 (5 bases). Germline values: CDR1 SNHLY, CDR2 FYNNEI. V was trimmed by 7 bases and J by 5 bases, leaving 13 bases between them. The CDR3 loop spans 13 amino acids. Complete variable domain (other parts from reference TRBV2 and TRBJ2-3): EPEVTQTPSHQVTQMGQEVILRCVPISNHLYFYWYRQILGQKVEFLVSFYNNEISEKSEIFDDQFSVERPDGSNFTLKIRSTKLEDSAMYFCASTRVREDTQYFGPGTRLTVL.

The chain couples TRBV28 to TRBJ1-5; no reliable D call. The CDR3 is made up of 13 amino acids. The germline V gene has CDR1 MDHEN and CDR2 SYDVKM. Between the trimmed V and J ends, which lost 6 bases and 10 bases, there was a span of 16 bases. The CDR3 loop reads CASSPTLNKPQHF. CDR3 DNA: TGTGCCAGCAGCCCTACCCTGAATAAACCCCAGCATTTT.

The rearrangement links TRBV19 to TRBJ2-3; 8 bases line up with TRBD2. Trimming took 5 bases from V and 0 from J; bases not matched to a gene: 7. CDR1 and CDR2 (germline): LNHDA, SQIVND (reference sequence). The CDR3 contains 16 residues. CDR3 bases: TGTGCCAGTAGTTCTTTTAGCGGGACTAGCACAGATACGCAGTATTTT. It translates to CASSSFSGTSTDTQYF.